This T cell receptor (beta chain) was sequenced for a study of brain T cells in children with intractable seizures. Study-wide findings and caveats: HCMV serostatus was not known, and viral specificity came from CDR3 similarity only. Absence of clones before surgery may stem from lower sequencing depth.

The sequenced cases were selected for having the highest brain T cell transcript signatures. At least one anti-epileptic drug was given before surgery. The CDR3 covers 11 residues. The junction had 1 base not matched to a gene; V was cut back by 3 bases and J by 9 bases. The germline gives CDR1 GTSNPN, CDR2 SVGIG (reference sequence). Comments on this clone: The antigen remains unidentified.

Data came from immunoSEQ multiplex PCR; TCRdb stores just in-frame clones and leaves some out. The table lists over 95,000 clones, under 95% of them singletons. The chain recombines TRBV30 with TRBJ2-1; 8 bases map to TRBD2. The sequencing used peripheral blood, collected at surgery. This TCR was sampled from a boy under two years old with hemimegalencephaly and intractable seizures. For the CDR3, the DNA is TGTGCCTGGAGCCTAGCGGGTGAGCAGTTCTTC. Protein: CAWSLAGEQFF. Full variable domain (remainder filled in from reference TRBV30 and TRBJ2-1): SQTIHQWPATLVQPVGSPLSLECTVEGTSNPNLYWYRQAAGRGLQLLFYSVGIGQISSEVPQNLSASRPQDRQFILSSKKLLLSDSGFYLCAWSLAGEQFFGPGTRLTVL.